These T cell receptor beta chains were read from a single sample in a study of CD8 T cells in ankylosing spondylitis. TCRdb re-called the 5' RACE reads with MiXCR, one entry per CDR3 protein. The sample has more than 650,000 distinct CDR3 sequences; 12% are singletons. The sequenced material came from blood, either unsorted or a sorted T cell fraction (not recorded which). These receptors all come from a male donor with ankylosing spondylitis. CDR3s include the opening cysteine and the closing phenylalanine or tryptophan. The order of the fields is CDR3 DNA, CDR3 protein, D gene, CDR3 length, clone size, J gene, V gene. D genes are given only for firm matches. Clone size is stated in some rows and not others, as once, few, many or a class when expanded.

TGCAGTGCTAGCACCAGGACAGGGGGTTATAACGAGCAGTACTTC,CSASTRTGGYNEQYF,TRBD1,15,few,TRBJ2-7,TRBV20-1
TGTGCCAGCAGCGCCCTGGACAGTCAAGAGACCCAGTACTTC,CASSALDSQETQYF,.,14,few,TRBJ2-5,TRBV7-2
TGTGCCAGCAGCTTAATACAGTTCTCACCCCTCCACTTT,CASSLIQFSPLHF,.,13,many,TRBJ1-6,TRBV7-2
TGTGCCATCAGTGACCCGACTAGAAAAGAGACCCAGTACTTC,CAISDPTRKETQYF,.,14,few,TRBJ2-5,TRBV10-3
TGTGCCACCAGCAGCTTGACAGGGGCTAACTATGGCTACACCTTC,CATSSLTGANYGYTF,TRBD1,15,.,TRBJ1-2,TRBV15
TGCAGCGTTCGTCTCGAGACCGCTAATCAGCCCCAGCATTTT,CSVRLETANQPQHF,.,14,few,TRBJ1-5,TRBV29-1
TGTGCCAGCAATTCCGGGACAACGAGCTCTGGGGCCAACGTCCTGACTTTC,CASNSGTTSSGANVLTF,.,17,few,TRBJ2-6,TRBV7-8
TGTGCCAGCAGTTCTTGGGGGAGCGAAGAGACCCAGTACTTC,CASSSWGSEETQYF,.,14,few,TRBJ2-5,TRBV6-5
TGTGCCAGCAGCAGTGAGGGCGGGGGGGCCTACAATGAGCAGTTCTTC,CASSSEGGGAYNEQFF,TRBD2,16,.,TRBJ2-1,TRBV5-4
TGTGCCTGGACCGGCGGCGAGACCCAGTACTTC,CAWTGGETQYF,.,11,many,TRBJ2-5,TRBV30
TGTGCCAGCAGCCAAGGGGTAGCGGGGGGTGAAGAGACCCAGTACTTC,CASSQGVAGGEETQYF,TRBD2,16,few,TRBJ2-5,TRBV4-2
TGCGCCAGCAGCTCGGGCCCCTCCTACAATGAGCAGTTCTTC,CASSSGPSYNEQFF,.,14,few,TRBJ2-1,TRBV5-1
TGTGCCAGCAGCTTTGATGGGGGAAACGAGCAGTACTTC,CASSFDGGNEQYF,.,13,many,TRBJ2-7,TRBV7-9
TGCAGTGCGACTCGGGACAGGGCGGGCTACACCTTC,CSATRDRAGYTF,TRBD1,12,.,TRBJ1-2,TRBV20-1
TGTGCCAGCAGCCCCAGGGGGCTGGGCTACACCTTC,CASSPRGLGYTF,TRBD1,12,.,TRBJ1-2,TRBV7-2
TGTGCCACCAGTGATTTGGGGAGCGGGTCTTACAATGAGCAGTTCTTC,CATSDLGSGSYNEQFF,.,16,.,TRBJ2-1,TRBV24-1
TGTGCCAGCACCAAAAGGGTTCGGAACGAGCAGTACTTC,CASTKRVRNEQYF,.,13,few,TRBJ2-7,TRBV6-2/TRBV6-3
TGTGCCAGCAGCCTTCAAGCGCCGGGGATGTCAAAGCACATTCAGTACTTC,CASSLQAPGMSKHIQYF,.,17,.,TRBJ2-4,TRBV6-1
TGTGCCAGCAGTTCCCCAACTAATGAAAAACTGTTTTTT,CASSSPTNEKLFF,.,13,.,TRBJ1-4,TRBV6-5
TGTGCCAGCAGGTCACTAGCGGGGGGCACCGGGGAGCTGTTTTTT,CASRSLAGGTGELFF,TRBD2,15,many,TRBJ2-2,TRBV12-3/TRBV12-4
TGTGCCAGCAGTGTACAGGGGAGTAATGAGCAGTTCTTC,CASSVQGSNEQFF,TRBD1,13,.,TRBJ2-1,TRBV25-1
TGTGCCAGCAGTTACCCCGGACAGGGATATGGCTACACCTTC,CASSYPGQGYGYTF,TRBD1,14,many,TRBJ1-2,TRBV6-5
TGTGCCAGCAGTTACTCAGCGAGGAACTATGGCTACACCTTC,CASSYSARNYGYTF,.,14,few,TRBJ1-2,TRBV6-5
TGTGCCAGCAGTTTAGAGAGGACCGGCTACACCTTC,CASSLERTGYTF,.,12,many,TRBJ1-2,TRBV12-3/TRBV12-4